The clone carrying this T cell receptor beta chain showed up just a few times. The antigen is not known. This entry is derived from a study of T-cell memory formation after mild COVID-19. Study-wide points: Contracting clones from day 15 to 85 had balanced CD4/CD8; later expanders favoured CD4+. For second-wave clones that peaked at day 37, SARS-CoV-2 specificity went unverified. There were some responding clones in pre-infection memory, which suggested that cross-reactive memory had joined.

TCRdb independently ran MiXCR on the 5' RACE reads; one entry per CDR3 protein. The sample lists 500,000 to 600,000 distinct CDR3 sequences, over 15% occurring once. Sequencing was performed on PBMCs or a T cell subset sorted from them (not recorded which). This receptor was taken from an adult woman who had mild COVID-19 (a few samples of this study predate the infection). Cell type and time point are not known.

In nucleotides, the CDR3 is TGTGCCAGCAGCTCGAGGACAGGGGGCAGTGCTGGAAACACCATATATTTT. Encoded protein: CASSSRTGGSAGNTIYF. The J gene is TRBJ1-3, the V gene TRBV9; 11 bases fit TRBD1. This CDR3 comprises 17 residues. V shed 4 bases and J 2 bases; nucleotides not matched to a gene: 8. The V gene's germline CDR1 is SGDLS and CDR2 YYNGEE.